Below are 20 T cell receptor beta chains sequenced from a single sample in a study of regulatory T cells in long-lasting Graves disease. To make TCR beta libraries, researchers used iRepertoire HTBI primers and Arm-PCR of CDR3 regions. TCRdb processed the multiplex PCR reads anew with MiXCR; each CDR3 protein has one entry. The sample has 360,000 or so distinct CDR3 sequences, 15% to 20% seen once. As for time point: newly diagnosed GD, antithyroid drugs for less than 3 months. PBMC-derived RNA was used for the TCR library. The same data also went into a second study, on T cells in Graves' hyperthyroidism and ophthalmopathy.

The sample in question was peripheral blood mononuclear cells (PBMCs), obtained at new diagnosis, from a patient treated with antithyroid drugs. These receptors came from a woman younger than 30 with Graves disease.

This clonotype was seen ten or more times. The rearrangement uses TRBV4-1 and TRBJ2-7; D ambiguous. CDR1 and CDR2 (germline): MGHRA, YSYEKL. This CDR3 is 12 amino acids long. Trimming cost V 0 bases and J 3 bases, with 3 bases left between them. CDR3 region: CASSQDGYEQYF. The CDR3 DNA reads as TGCGCCAGCAGCCAAGATGGCTACGAGCAGTACTTC.

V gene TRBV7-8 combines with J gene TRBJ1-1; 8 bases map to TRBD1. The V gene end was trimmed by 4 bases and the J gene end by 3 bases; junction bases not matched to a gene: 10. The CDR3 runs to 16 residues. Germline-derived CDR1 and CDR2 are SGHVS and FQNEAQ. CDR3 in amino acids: CASSSMTGAVDTEAFF. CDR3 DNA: TGTGCCAGCAGCTCGATGACAGGGGCTGTGGACACTGAAGCTTTCTTT.

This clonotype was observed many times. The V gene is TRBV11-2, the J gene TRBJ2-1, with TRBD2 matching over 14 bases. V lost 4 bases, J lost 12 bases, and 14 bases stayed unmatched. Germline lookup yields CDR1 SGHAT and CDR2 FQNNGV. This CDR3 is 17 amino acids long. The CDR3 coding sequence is TGTGCCAGCAGCTCGGGACTAGCGGGGGCCCCGGGTAAGGCGCAGTTCTTC. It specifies CASSSGLAGAPGKAQFF.

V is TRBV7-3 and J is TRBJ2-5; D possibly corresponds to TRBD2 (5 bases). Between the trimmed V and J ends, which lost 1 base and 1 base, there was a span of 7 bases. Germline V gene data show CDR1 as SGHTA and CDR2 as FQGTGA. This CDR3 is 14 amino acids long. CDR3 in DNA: TGTGCCAGCAGCTTAAGTCTAGCCCAAGAGACCCAGTACTTC. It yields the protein CASSLSLAQETQYF.

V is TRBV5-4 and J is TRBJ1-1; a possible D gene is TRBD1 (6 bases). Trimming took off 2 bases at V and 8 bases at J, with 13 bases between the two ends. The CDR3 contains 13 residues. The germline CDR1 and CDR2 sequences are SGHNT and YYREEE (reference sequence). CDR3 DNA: TGTGCCAGCAGCTTCGGGGGCCCCAACGAAGCTTTCTTT. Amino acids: CASSFGGPNEAFF.

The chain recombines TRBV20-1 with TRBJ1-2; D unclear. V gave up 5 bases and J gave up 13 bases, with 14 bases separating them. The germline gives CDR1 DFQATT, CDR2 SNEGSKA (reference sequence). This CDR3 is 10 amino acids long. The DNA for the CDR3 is TGCAGTGCTCCGGGTCGGGGTTTCACCTTC. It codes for CSAPGRGFTF.

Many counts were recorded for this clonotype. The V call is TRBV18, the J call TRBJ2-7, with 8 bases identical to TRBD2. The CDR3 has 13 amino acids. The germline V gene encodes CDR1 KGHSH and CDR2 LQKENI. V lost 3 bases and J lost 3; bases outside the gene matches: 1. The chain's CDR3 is CASSPGTSYEQYF. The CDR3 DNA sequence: TGTGCCAGCTCACCCGGGACTAGCTACGAGCAGTACTTC.

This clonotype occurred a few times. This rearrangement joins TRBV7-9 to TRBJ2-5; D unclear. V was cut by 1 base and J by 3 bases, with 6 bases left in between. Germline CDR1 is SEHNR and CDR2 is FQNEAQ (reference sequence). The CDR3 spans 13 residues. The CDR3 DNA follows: TGTGCCAGCAGCTTAGAGGCAGAAGAGACCCAGTACTTC. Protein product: CASSLEAEETQYF.

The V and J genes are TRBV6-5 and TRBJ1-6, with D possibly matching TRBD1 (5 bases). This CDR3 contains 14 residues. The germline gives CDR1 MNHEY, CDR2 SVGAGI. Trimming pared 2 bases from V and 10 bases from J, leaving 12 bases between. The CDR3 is CASSYRGEDSPLHF. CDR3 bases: TGTGCCAGCAGTTACCGGGGCGAGGACTCACCCCTCCACTTT.

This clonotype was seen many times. The CDR3 region has the DNA TGTGCCATCAGTGGAGCTAGCGGGAGGGTCCTCTCCTACGAGCAGTACTTC. The encoded protein is CAISGASGRVLSYEQYF. This chain uses TRBV10-3 with TRBJ2-7; 12 nucleotides line up with TRBD2. Trimming cost V 4 bases and J 0 bases; bases outside gene matches: 7. Germline V gene lookup returns CDR1 ENHRY and CDR2 SYGVKD. The CDR3 loop spans 17 amino acids.

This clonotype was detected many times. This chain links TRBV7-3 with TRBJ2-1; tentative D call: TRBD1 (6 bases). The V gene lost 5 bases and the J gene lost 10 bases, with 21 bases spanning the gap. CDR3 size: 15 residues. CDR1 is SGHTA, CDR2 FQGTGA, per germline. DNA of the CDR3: TGTGCCAGCAGCCCTTCCCTCGGACAGAGGGAGGAGCAGTTCTTC. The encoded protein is CASSPSLGQREEQFF.

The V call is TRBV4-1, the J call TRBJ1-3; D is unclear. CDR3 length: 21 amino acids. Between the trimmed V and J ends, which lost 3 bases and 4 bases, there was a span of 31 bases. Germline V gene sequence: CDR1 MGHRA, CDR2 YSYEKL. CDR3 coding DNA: TGCGCCAGCAGCCAGTTTGCTCTGGCGGCCGCACGAGACAAAAACGGAAACACCATATATTTT. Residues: CASSQFALAAARDKNGNTIYF.

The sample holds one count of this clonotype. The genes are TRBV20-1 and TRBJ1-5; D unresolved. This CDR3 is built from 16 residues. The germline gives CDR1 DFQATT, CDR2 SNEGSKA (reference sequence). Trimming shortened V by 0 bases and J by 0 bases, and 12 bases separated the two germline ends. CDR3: CSARDPRSYSNQPQHF. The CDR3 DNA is TGCAGTGCTAGAGATCCGAGATCATATAGCAATCAGCCCCAGCATTTT.

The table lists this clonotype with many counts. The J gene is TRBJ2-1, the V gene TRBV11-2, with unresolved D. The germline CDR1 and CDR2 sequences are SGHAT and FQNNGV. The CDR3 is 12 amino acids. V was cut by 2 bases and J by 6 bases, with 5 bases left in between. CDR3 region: CASSLLANEQFF. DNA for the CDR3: TGTGCCAGCAGCTTACTGGCCAATGAGCAGTTCTTC.

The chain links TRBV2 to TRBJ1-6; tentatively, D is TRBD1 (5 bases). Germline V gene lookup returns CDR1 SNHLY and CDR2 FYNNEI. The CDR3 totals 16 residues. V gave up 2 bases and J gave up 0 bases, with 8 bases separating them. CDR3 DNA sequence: TGTGCCAGCAGTGAATTTGGGGGCTCCTATAATTCACCCCTCCACTTT. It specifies CASSEFGGSYNSPLHF.

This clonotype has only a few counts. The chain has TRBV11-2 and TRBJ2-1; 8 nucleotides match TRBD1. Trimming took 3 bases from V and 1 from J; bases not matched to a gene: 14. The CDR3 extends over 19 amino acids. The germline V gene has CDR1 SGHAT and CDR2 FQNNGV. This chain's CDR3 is CASSFGAGGSGRSYNEQFF. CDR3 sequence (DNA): TGTGCCAGCAGCTTCGGGGCAGGGGGCTCGGGAAGGTCCTACAATGAGCAGTTCTTC.

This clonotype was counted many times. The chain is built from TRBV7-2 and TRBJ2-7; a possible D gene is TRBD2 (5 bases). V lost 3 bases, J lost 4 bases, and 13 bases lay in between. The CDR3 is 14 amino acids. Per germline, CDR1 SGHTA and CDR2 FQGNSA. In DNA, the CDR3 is TGTGCCAGCAGCTTCTTCGGTGGAGGTTACGAGCAGTACTTC. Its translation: CASSFFGGGYEQYF.

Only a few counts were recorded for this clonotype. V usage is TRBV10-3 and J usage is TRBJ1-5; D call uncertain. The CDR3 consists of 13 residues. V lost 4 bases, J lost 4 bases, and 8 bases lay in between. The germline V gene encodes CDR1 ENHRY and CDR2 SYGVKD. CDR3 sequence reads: CAISAAENQPQHF. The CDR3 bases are TGTGCCATCAGTGCGGCAGAAAATCAGCCCCAGCATTTT.

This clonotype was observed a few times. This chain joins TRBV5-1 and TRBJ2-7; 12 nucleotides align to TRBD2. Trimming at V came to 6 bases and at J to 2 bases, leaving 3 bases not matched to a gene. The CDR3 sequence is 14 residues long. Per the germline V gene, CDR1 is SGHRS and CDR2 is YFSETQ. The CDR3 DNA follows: TGCGCCAGCACCCTAGCGGGAGGGACCTACGAGCAGTACTTC. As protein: CASTLAGGTYEQYF.

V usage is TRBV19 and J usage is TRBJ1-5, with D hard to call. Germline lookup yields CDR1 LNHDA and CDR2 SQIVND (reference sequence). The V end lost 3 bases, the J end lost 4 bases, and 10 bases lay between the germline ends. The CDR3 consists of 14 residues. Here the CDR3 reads CASSIFGINQPQHF. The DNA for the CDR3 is TGTGCCAGTAGTATCTTCGGGATAAATCAGCCCCAGCATTTT.